What follows are 22 T cell receptor beta chains derived from one specimen sequenced in a study of cytomegalovirus exposure and HLA in healthy donors. PCR amplification relied on 60 Vbeta primers (plus 13 Jbeta primers). TCRdb keeps only in-frame clones here, not all; method: immunoSEQ multiplex PCR. This sample has some 150,000 clones, with around 76% found just once. Sequenced input: PBMCs. The receptors here all came from a woman in her 30s in good health and CMV-seropositive.

This clone was recorded a few times. This sequence joins TRBV6-5 and TRBJ1-4, with no clear D. Germline V gene sequence: CDR1 MNHEY, CDR2 SVGAGI. Trimming left V 6 bases short and J 4 bases short, with 15 bases between. The CDR3 is 15 residues long. Here the CDR3 DNA reads TGTGCCAGCAGCCAGAGGCCCACATATAATGAAAAACTGTTTTTT. This encodes CASSQRPTYNEKLFF.

CDR3 loop: CASSSTAPGNQPQHF. CDR3 sequence (DNA): TGTGCCAGCAGCTCTACAGCACCGGGCAATCAGCCCCAGCATTTT. This chain uses TRBV7-9 with TRBJ1-5, with D unresolved. This CDR3 has 15 residues. CDR1 is SEHNR, CDR2 FQNEAQ, per germline (reference sequence). Trimming shortened V by 4 bases and J by 2 bases, and 12 bases separated the two germline ends.

The chain joins TRBV7-2 to TRBJ2-2; D not certain. V shed 2 bases and J shed 3 bases, with 7 bases lying between them. The length of the CDR3 is 14 residues. Germline V gene data show CDR1 as SGHTA and CDR2 as FQGNSA. The CDR3 DNA follows: TGTGCCAGCAGCTTATTTCCCGACACCGGGGAGCTGTTTTTT. Protein sequence: CASSLFPDTGELFF.

This rearrangement joins TRBV6-1 to TRBJ1-5; D is uncertain. The CDR3 consists of 14 residues. Germline values: CDR1 MNHNS, CDR2 SASEGT. V was trimmed by 6 bases and J by 0 bases, leaving 9 bases between them. Here the CDR3 DNA reads TGTGCCAGCAGACAAACAAGTAGCAATCAGCCCCAGCATTTT. It encodes CASRQTSSNQPQHF.

This sequence joins TRBV5-5 and TRBJ2-7; D uncertain. This CDR3 spans 13 amino acids. Germline V lookup: CDR1 SGHKS, CDR2 YYEKEE (reference sequence). The germline V and J ends were trimmed by 0 bases and 3 bases, with 7 bases remaining between them. The CDR3: CASSLVSVYEQYF. CDR3 in DNA: TGTGCCAGCAGCTTGGTGTCGGTCTACGAGCAGTACTTC.

The chain links TRBV27 to TRBJ1-4, with D perhaps TRBD1 (6 bases). V shed 3 bases and J shed 7 bases, with 12 bases lying between them. The CDR3 loop spans 14 amino acids. Per the germline V gene, CDR1 is MNHEY and CDR2 is SMNVEV (reference sequence). CDR3 residues: CASSFEGGSEKLFF. The CDR3 coding sequence is TGTGCCAGCAGTTTCGAAGGGGGTAGTGAAAAACTGTTTTTT.

The genes are TRBV4-1 and TRBJ1-5, with a tentative D call TRBD1 (5 bases). In germline, CDR1 is MGHRA, CDR2 YSYEKL. Trimming pared 1 base from V and 7 bases from J, leaving 14 bases between. CDR3 length equals 15 residues. The CDR3 DNA follows: TGCGCCAGCAGCCAAGGGGAGGGGCAAGGGCAGCCCCAGCATTTT. This encodes CASSQGEGQGQPQHF.

The chain combines TRBV4-3 with TRBJ2-6, with D possibly matching TRBD2 (6 bases). The V gene lost 0 bases and the J gene lost 0 bases, with 9 bases spanning the gap. There are 17 residues in the CDR3. From germline, CDR1 is LGHNA and CDR2 YSLEER. DNA for the CDR3: TGCGCCAGCAGCCAAGATGGAGGGAACTCTGGGGCCAACGTCCTGACTTTC. It specifies CASSQDGGNSGANVLTF.

The chain has TRBV19 and TRBJ1-1; TRBD1 aligns across 7 bases. The CDR3 totals 15 residues. Germline trimming cut 4 bases from V and 5 bases from J; bases unmatched to any gene: 10. Germline CDR1 is LNHDA and CDR2 is SQIVND (reference sequence). This CDR3 is CASSTIGRGLTEAFF. CDR3 nucleotides: TGTGCCAGTAGTACGATAGGAAGGGGGCTGACTGAAGCTTTCTTT.

The chain recombines TRBV4-1 with TRBJ2-1; D may be TRBD2 (5 bases). CDR1 is MGHRA, CDR2 YSYEKL, per germline. V lost 4 bases and J lost 0, with 16 bases in between. The length of the CDR3 is 17 residues. The CDR3 nucleotides are TGCGCCAGCAGCCTCTCCCTGACTATCCCCTCCTACAATGAGCAGTTCTTC. It is translated as CASSLSLTIPSYNEQFF.

There are a few counts of this clone. The chain links TRBV29-1 to TRBJ1-2, with D perhaps matching TRBD1 (5 bases). The CDR3 extends over 10 amino acids. Germline V gene data show CDR1 as SQVTM and CDR2 as ANQGSEA. The V end lost 7 bases, the J end lost 7 bases, and 10 bases lay between the germline ends. The CDR3 reads CSDLRAGYTF. DNA of the CDR3: TGCAGCGACCTCAGGGCTGGCTACACCTTC.

This clone was picked up a small number of times. The chain has TRBV5-4 and TRBJ2-1; 7 bases map to TRBD2. CDR1 and CDR2 from the germline V gene are SGHNT and YYREEE (reference sequence). J gave up 6 bases and V 0 bases, and 0 bases lay outside the gene matches. The CDR3 runs 13 residues. The DNA for the CDR3 is TGTGCCAGCAGCTTGGGCGGGAGCAATGAGCAGTTCTTC. Its translation: CASSLGGSNEQFF.

The chain links TRBV7-2 to TRBJ2-5; the match to TRBD1 covers 7 bases. The germline CDR1 and CDR2 sequences are SGHTA and FQGNSA. V gave up 2 bases and J gave up 4 bases; unmatched junction bases: 7. The CDR3 covers 15 residues. The CDR3 here is CASSLTGQRRETQYF. Here the CDR3 DNA reads TGTGCCAGCAGCTTAACGGGACAGCGACGAGAGACCCAGTACTTC.

The chain is built from TRBV19 and TRBJ1-1, with 7 positions matching TRBD1. V was pared by 7 bases and J by 0 bases, with 11 bases of the junction left unmatched. The CDR3 runs 16 residues. Germline V CDR1 and CDR2: LNHDA, SQIVND (reference sequence). DNA for the CDR3: TGTGCCAGTACCGTATTGGGGACAGCCATGAACACTGAAGCTTTCTTT. Amino acids: CASTVLGTAMNTEAFF.

J is TRBJ2-3 and V is TRBV30; 9 bases map to TRBD1. Germline CDR1 GTSNPN, CDR2 SVGIG (reference sequence). With V trimmed by 1 base and J by 6 bases, 5 bases remained unmatched. The CDR3 extends over 14 amino acids. CDR3 DNA: TGTGCCTGGAGTGGGGACAGGGCCTGGGATACGCAGTATTTT. Translating it yields CAWSGDRAWDTQYF.

This clone has a single count. This chain connects TRBV9 to TRBJ1-2; D is ambiguous. The CDR3 is 19 residues long. CDR1 is SGDLS and CDR2 is YYNGEE in the germline V gene. The V end was cut by 2 bases, the J end by 0 bases, with 23 bases between. The CDR3 is CASSVNTPIEQLPNYGYTF. CDR3 DNA sequence: TGTGCCAGCAGCGTCAACACACCCATAGAACAGTTACCTAACTATGGCTACACCTTC.

This clone has only one observation. The chain joins TRBV6-1 to TRBJ1-3; 8 bases agree with TRBD1. There are 14 residues in the CDR3. After removal of 5 bases from V and 8 bases from J, the junction contained 8 bases not matched to a gene. CDR1 is MNHNS and CDR2 is SASEGT in the germline V gene. For the CDR3, the DNA is TGTGCCAGCAGTTTCGGACAGGGACAGGACACCATATATTTT. This translates into CASSFGQGQDTIYF.

The chain recombines TRBV6-1 with TRBJ1-2; D perhaps matches TRBD1 (6 bases). V was shortened by 5 bases and J by 3 bases, with 10 bases between the two germline ends. Germline V gene lookup returns CDR1 MNHNS and CDR2 SASEGT. The CDR3 runs 13 residues. The CDR3 loop reads CASSMTGDYGYTF. CDR3 bases: TGTGCCAGCAGTATGACAGGCGACTATGGCTACACCTTC.

The chain combines TRBV18 with TRBJ1-4; D ambiguous. The V gene lost 8 bases and the J gene lost 3 bases, with 16 bases spanning the gap. Germline V gene lookup returns CDR1 KGHSH and CDR2 LQKENI. The CDR3 extends over 15 amino acids. The chain's CDR3 is CASTASGLANEKLFF. The CDR3 bases are TGTGCCAGCACCGCCAGCGGGTTAGCTAATGAAAAACTGTTTTTT.

This clone was counted between two and nine times. The CDR3 loop reads CASSLRGGVRTDTQYF. For the CDR3, the DNA is TGTGCCAGCAGCTTGAGAGGAGGGGTGCGCACAGATACGCAGTATTTT. This chain joins TRBV5-4 and TRBJ2-3, with D possibly TRBD2 on 6 matching bases. The germline gives CDR1 SGHNT, CDR2 YYREEE (reference sequence). This CDR3 spans 16 amino acids. With 1 base removed from V and 1 base from J, the gap between germline ends came to 13 bases.

The rearrangement uses TRBV25-1 and TRBJ1-2; 7 nucleotides match TRBD1. Trimming took 7 bases from V and 8 from J; bases not matched to a gene: 10. The CDR3 is 13 amino acids. In germline, CDR1 is MGHDK, CDR2 SYGVNS. CDR3 residues: CASTEAGQSGYTF. The CDR3, as DNA: TGTGCCAGCACCGAGGCGGGACAGTCGGGCTACACCTTC.

The gene calls are TRBV27 and TRBJ2-7, with 8 nucleotides matching TRBD2. Unmatched junction bases numbered 4, after V lost 6 bases and J lost 3 bases. The CDR3 consists of 13 residues. The germline gives CDR1 MNHEY, CDR2 SMNVEV (reference sequence). CDR3 sequence (DNA): TGTGCCAGCAGCAGTAGCGGGGTCTACGAGCAGTACTTC. It codes for CASSSSGVYEQYF.